Listed below are T cell receptor beta chains from one sample, sequenced in a study of beta chain features in type 1 diabetes. Assay used: immunoSEQ multiplex PCR; TCRdb lists only in-frame clones, some missing. The table records over 150,000 clones, roughly 8% of them present only once. Material: central memory CD4+ T cells from blood. These receptors were collected from a woman aged 40 to 50 with type 1 diabetes. Each CDR3 is given with its conserved first and last residue.

j_call v_call cdr3_aa
TRBJ1-1 TRBV29-1 CSVAGGWGTEAFF
TRBJ1-3 TRBV9 CASSLPYGNTIYF
TRBJ1-1 TRBV27 CASSYSAGDTEAFF
TRBJ2-6 TRBV9 CASSVGGAGANVLTF
TRBJ2-7 TRBV9 CASSANFGQGNEQYF
TRBJ1-1 TRBV9 CASSSLQGPDTEAFF
TRBJ1-6 TRBV5-4 CASRQSPFMALHF
TRBJ1-4 TRBV18 CASSPGLNEKLFF
TRBJ2-1 TRBV10-3 CAIATTSGSSNEQFF
TRBJ1-4 TRBV7-9 CASSPGTATNEKLFF
TRBJ2-1 TRBV28 CASTLSGSRSYNEQFF
TRBJ2-3 TRBV7-3 CASSLIGGARTQYF
TRBJ1-5 TRBV2 CASRKGQGDGNQPQHF
TRBJ1-4 TRBV5-1 CASSPNRRDNEKLFF
TRBJ1-1 TRBV27 CASMQQGNTEAFF
TRBJ2-1 TRBV4-3 CASSLVIGALSYNEQFF
TRBJ2-7 TRBV7-2 CASSLARDLYEQYF
TRBJ1-2 TRBV10-3 CAISDQANGYTF
TRBJ2-6 TRBV2 CASSLAGTLGANVLTF
TRBJ2-2 TRBV30 CAWAGQGRRTGELFF
TRBJ2-5 TRBV28 CATLTQETQYF
TRBJ1-5 TRBV5-1 CASSLSPGQGGQPQHF
TRBJ1-4 TRBV15 CATSWGEKTNEKLFF
TRBJ1-1 TRBV5-4 CASSLLEGNTEAFF
TRBJ1-5 TRBV23-1 CASSQDRRRAQHF
TRBJ1-1 TRBV7-2 CASSSDMLTEAFF
TRBJ2-1 TRBV6-5 CASSWDGGKQFF
TRBJ2-5 TRBV29-1 CSARRGPWETQYF
TRBJ2-7 TRBV28 CASSNGASSSYEQYF
TRBJ1-4 TRBV6-6 CATDPTGIGEKLFF
TRBJ1-4 TRBV4-2 CASSQDPGGAEKLFF
TRBJ1-1 TRBV20-1 CRGDRGPFF
TRBJ2-5 TRBV4-2 CASSQGLAGGPETQYF
TRBJ2-3 TRBV5-1 CASSGGTSGVTDTQYF
TRBJ2-6 TRBV6-5 CASTPQFSGANVLTF
TRBJ2-1 TRBV28 CASSLRGITYNEQFF
TRBJ2-7 TRBV7-9 CASETGLTYEQYF
TRBJ1-5 TRBV7-9 CASSLGTDSNQPQHF
TRBJ1-5 TRBV19 CASSMGTTGGFQPQHF
TRBJ2-7 TRBV7-9 CASSLGLAGSYEQYF
TRBJ2-6 TRBV7-3 CASSLTSSGANVLTF
TRBJ2-3 TRBV4-2 CASSPVAGARDTQYF
TRBJ1-2 TRBV19 CASPRGGGYTF
TRBJ2-1 TRBV10-3 CAISESQGARGNEQFF
TRBJ1-3 TRBV6-5 CASSYREPTGNTIYF
TRBJ2-1 TRBV18 CASSPPGQGGYNEQFF
TRBJ2-3 TRBV28 CASSLGLPGADTQYF
TRBJ1-6 TRBV9 CASSPGGGSYNSPLHF